The 10 T cell receptor beta chains reported below all come from one sample, sequenced in a study of T cells in tumors after PD-1 blockade. TCRdb's table, derived via immunoSEQ multiplex PCR, lists solely in-frame clones and lacks some. The sample has about 13,000 clones, 55% to 80% seen once. The sequencing here drew on tumor tissue, taken before anti-PD-1 treatment. The source is a human donor with cutaneous squamous cell carcinoma.

The gene calls are TRBV5-1 and TRBJ1-3; D ambiguous. The V and J ends lost 5 bases and 0 bases respectively, with 15 bases between them. The CDR3 is 16 amino acids. Germline lookup yields CDR1 SGHRS and CDR2 YFSETQ. CDR3 in DNA: TGCGCCAGCAGTCCAGACTTGATTTCCTCTGGAAACACCATATATTTT. Translation gives CASSPDLISSGNTIYF.

V and J are TRBV18 and TRBJ2-1, with D hard to call. Germline V gene sequence: CDR1 KGHSH, CDR2 LQKENI. The V end was cut by 3 bases, the J end by 7 bases, with 4 bases between. CDR3 length: 11 amino acids. The CDR3 DNA reads TGTGCCAGCTCACCTCGGAATGAGCAGTTCTTC. This codes for CASSPRNEQFF.

The gene calls are TRBV4-1 and TRBJ2-1; 13 positions match TRBD2. The CDR3 contains 19 residues. V lost 6 bases and J lost 5; bases outside the gene matches: 16. CDR1 MGHRA and CDR2 YSYEKL come from the germline V gene. CDR3 DNA: TGCGCCAGCAGGGGGGGGAACCGACTAGCGGGAGGCCTTAACAATGAGCAGTTCTTC. It translates to CASRGGNRLAGGLNNEQFF.

The chain couples TRBV12-3 or TRBV12-4 to TRBJ1-2; no clear D gene. Trimming removed 5 bases from V and 3 bases from J, with 10 bases in between. The CDR3 covers 13 residues. CDR3 coding DNA: TGTGCCAGCAGTCCGATGGTTCACTATGGCTACACCTTC. Translation: CASSPMVHYGYTF.

This clone was observed a few times. The chain employs TRBV18 and TRBJ1-1; D is unclear. From germline, CDR1 is KGHSH and CDR2 LQKENI. Trimming stripped 2 bases from V and 0 bases from J, with 4 bases between. This CDR3 is built from 13 residues. The DNA for the CDR3 is TGTGCCAGCTCACCAGGGTTGAACACTGAAGCTTTCTTT. Translation: CASSPGLNTEAFF.

In this sample, this clone turned up a few times. This chain joins TRBV9 and TRBJ2-1; D unresolved. The ends were cut back, 5 bases at V and 9 bases at J, with 15 bases in the middle. Germline V lookup: CDR1 SGDLS, CDR2 YYNGEE. There are 13 residues in the CDR3. This CDR3 is CASSPIEWVEQFF. The CDR3 region has the DNA TGTGCCAGCAGTCCAATCGAGTGGGTTGAGCAGTTCTTC.

V gene TRBV29-1 combines with J gene TRBJ1-1; D not resolved. Trimming stripped 4 bases from V and 7 bases from J, with 7 bases between. The CDR3 extends over 10 amino acids. Germline loops: CDR1 SQVTM, CDR2 ANQGSEA. DNA of the CDR3: TGCAGCGTTGTTCCAGGTGAAGCTTTCTTT. This gives the protein CSVVPGEAFF.

The V call is TRBV6-5, the J call TRBJ1-2; 8 bases are shared with TRBD1. The CDR3 covers 13 residues. Losses at the gene ends were 2 bases for V and 11 bases for J; bases not matched to a gene: 7. CDR1 MNHEY and CDR2 SVGAGI come from the germline V gene. Written as DNA, the CDR3 is TGTGCCAGCAGTTACGGGCAGGGGGCTTCGTACACCTTC. Translated: CASSYGQGASYTF.

V usage is TRBV19 and J usage is TRBJ2-6; a possible D gene is TRBD1 (6 bases). The CDR3 runs to 17 residues. The germline gives CDR1 LNHDA, CDR2 SQIVND (reference sequence). The V end was cut by 2 bases, the J end by 0 bases, with 11 bases between. The CDR3 nucleotides read TGTGCCAGTAGTATATGGGGGCCATACTCTGGGGCCAACGTCCTGACTTTC. Translating gives CASSIWGPYSGANVLTF. Full variable domain (outside the CDR3, taken from reference TRBV19 and TRBJ2-6): DGGITQSPKYLFRKEGQNVTLSCEQNLNHDAMYWYRQDPGQGLRLIYYSQIVNDFQKGDIAEGYSVSREKKESFPLTVTSAQKNPTAFYLCASSIWGPYSGANVLTFGAGSRLTVL.

The chain has TRBV27 and TRBJ1-4; D unresolved. Germline assignment: CDR1 MNHEY and CDR2 SMNVEV (reference sequence). The CDR3 runs 13 residues. With 5 bases removed from V and 13 bases from J, the gap between germline ends came to 17 bases. The CDR3 protein is CASSPRLGSGLFF. The CDR3 DNA is TGTGCCAGCAGTCCTAGGCTAGGGTCTGGACTGTTTTTT.